This record covers a single T cell receptor beta chain. TCRdb keeps only in-frame clones here, not all; method: immunoSEQ multiplex PCR. Of about 44,000 clones in the sample, around 85% were seen once. CDR1 is MNHEY, CDR2 SMNVEV, per germline (reference sequence). The CDR3 runs to 23 residues. With 7 bases clipped from V and 0 bases from J, the junction kept 29 bases outside the gene matches. Blood draws occurred at baseline, cycle 4 day 1, and cycle 7 day 1. The source of the sample is a study of OX40 agonist ivuxolimab in advanced cancers. Study-wide context: The dose of intravenous ivuxolimab that patients received every 2 weeks ranged from 0.01 to 10 mg/kg. Earlier treatment with anti-PD-1, anti-PD-L1 or anti-CTLA-4 was permitted, and about 40% had received some.

The gene calls are TRBV27 and TRBJ2-3; 9 nucleotides align to TRBD2. This clonotype was obtained from an adult with an advanced solid tumor such as melanoma, head and neck, liver or kidney cancer. The source was CD4+ or CD8+ T cells sorted from blood, collected in a trial of the OX40 agonist ivuxolimab. CDR3: CASMGLGWMGRLAELSSTDTQYF. The CDR3 region has the DNA TGTGCCAGCATGGGGTTAGGGTGGATGGGAAGACTAGCGGAGCTATCTAGCACAGATACGCAGTATTTT.